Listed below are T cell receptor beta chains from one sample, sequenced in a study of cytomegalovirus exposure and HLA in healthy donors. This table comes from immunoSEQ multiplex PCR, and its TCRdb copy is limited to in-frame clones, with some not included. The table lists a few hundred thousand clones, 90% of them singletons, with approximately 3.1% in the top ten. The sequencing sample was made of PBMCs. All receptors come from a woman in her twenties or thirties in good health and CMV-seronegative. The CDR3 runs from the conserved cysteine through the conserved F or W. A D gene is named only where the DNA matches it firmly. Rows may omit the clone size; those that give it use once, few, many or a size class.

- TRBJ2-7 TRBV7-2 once CASSNWAGTSYEQYF TGTGCCAGCAGCAACTGGGCGGGAACGTCCTACGAGCAGTACTTC
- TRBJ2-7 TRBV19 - CASTPEGGGTAYEQYF TGTGCCAGTACCCCTGAGGGTGGCGGGACAGCCTACGAGCAGTACTTC
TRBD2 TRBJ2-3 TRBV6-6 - CASSRAGTSADTQYF TGTGCCAGCAGCCGCGCCGGGACTAGCGCCGATACGCAGTATTTT
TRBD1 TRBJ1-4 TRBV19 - CASSIQGASNEKLFF TGTGCCAGTAGTATCCAGGGGGCATCTAATGAAAAACTGTTTTTT
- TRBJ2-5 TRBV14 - CASSQDSYQETQYF TGTGCCAGCAGCCAGGACAGTTACCAAGAGACCCAGTACTTC
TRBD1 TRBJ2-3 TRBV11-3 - CASSSGQGRDTQYF TGTGCCAGCAGCTCTGGACAGGGGCGAGATACGCAGTATTTT
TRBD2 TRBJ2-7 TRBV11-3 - CASSLGLAGGYEQYF TGTGCCAGCAGCTTAGGACTAGCGGGAGGCTACGAGCAGTACTTC
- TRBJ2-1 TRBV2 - CASRTVMVVGNEQFF TGTGCCAGCCGCACAGTTATGGTAGTGGGCAATGAGCAGTTCTTC
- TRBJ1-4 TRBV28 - CASSQKVVEGEKLFF TGTGCCAGCAGTCAAAAAGTGGTTGAGGGTGAAAAACTGTTTTTT
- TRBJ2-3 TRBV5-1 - CASSLVARVGSSTDTQYF TGCGCCAGCAGCTTGGTCGCCCGGGTTGGATCTAGCACAGATACGCAGTATTTT
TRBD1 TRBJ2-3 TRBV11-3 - CASSLVLDRGTDTQYF TGTGCCAGCAGCTTAGTCCTGGACAGGGGTACAGATACGCAGTATTTT
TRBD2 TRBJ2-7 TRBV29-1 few CSVDDGTSGNYEQYF TGCAGCGTTGATGACGGGACTAGCGGTAACTACGAGCAGTACTTC
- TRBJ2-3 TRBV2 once CASSEVGGRSDTQYF TGTGCCAGCAGTGAAGTCGGAGGGAGATCAGATACGCAGTATTTT
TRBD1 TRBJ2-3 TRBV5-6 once CASSRTGAGDTQYF TGTGCCAGCAGCCGGACAGGGGCAGGAGATACGCAGTATTTT
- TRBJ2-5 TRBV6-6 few CASSDRQETQYF TGTGCCAGCAGCGACAGGCAAGAGACCCAGTACTTC
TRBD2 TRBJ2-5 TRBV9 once CASSVGEGPVSDFGETQYF TGTGCCAGCAGCGTCGGGGAGGGCCCCGTCAGTGACTTCGGGGAGACCCAGTACTTC
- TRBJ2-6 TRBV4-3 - CASSQDEGVSGANVLTF TGCGCCAGCAGCCAAGATGAGGGGGTGTCTGGGGCCAACGTCCTGACTTTC
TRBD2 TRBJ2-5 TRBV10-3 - CAISDFAGDHSTQYF TGTGCCATCAGTGATTTCGCGGGAGACCATTCGACCCAGTACTTC
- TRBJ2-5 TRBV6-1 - CASSPLAGSDQYF TGTGCCAGCAGTCCCCTAGCAGGGAGCGACCAGTACTTC
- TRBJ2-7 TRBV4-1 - CASSQDTGRGLGEQYF TGCGCCAGCAGCCAAGACACAGGGAGGGGCTTGGGGGAGCAGTACTTC
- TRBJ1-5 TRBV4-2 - CASSQDPRGVVSQPQHF TGTGCCAGCAGCCAGGACCCGCGAGGGGTTGTAAGTCAGCCCCAGCATTTT
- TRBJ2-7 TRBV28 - CASSLWVTGTTYEQYF TGTGCCAGCAGTTTATGGGTTACAGGGACCACCTACGAGCAGTACTTC
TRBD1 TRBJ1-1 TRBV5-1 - CASSLTGTPEAFF TGCGCCAGCAGCCTGACAGGGACCCCTGAAGCTTTCTTT
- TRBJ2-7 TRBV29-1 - CSVGQSYEQYF TGCAGCGTCGGACAGTCCTACGAGCAGTACTTC
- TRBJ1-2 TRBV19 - CASSMMGGAEGYGYTF TGTGCCAGTAGCATGATGGGGGGGGCAGAAGGCTATGGCTACACCTTC
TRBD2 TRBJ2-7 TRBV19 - CASSTSGSPTGEQYF TGTGCCAGTAGTACCAGCGGGAGCCCTACGGGTGAGCAGTACTTC
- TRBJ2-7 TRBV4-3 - CASSQDWTPNYEQYF TGCGCCAGCAGCCAAGATTGGACTCCTAACTACGAGCAGTACTTC
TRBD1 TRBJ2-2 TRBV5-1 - CASSGAGTGVTGELFF TGCGCCAGCAGCGGCGCCGGGACAGGGGTGACCGGGGAGCTGTTTTTT
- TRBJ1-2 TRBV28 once CASSPYYGYTF TGTGCCAGCAGTCCATATTATGGCTACACCTTC
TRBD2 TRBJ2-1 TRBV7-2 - CASSSTGLAYNEQFF TGTGCCAGCAGCTCAACGGGACTAGCCTACAATGAGCAGTTCTTC
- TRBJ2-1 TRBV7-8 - CASSYLGSYNEQFF TGTGCCAGCAGCTACCTCGGCTCCTACAATGAGCAGTTCTTC
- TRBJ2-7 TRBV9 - CASSSQQDALSYEQYF TGTGCCAGCAGCTCGCAACAGGACGCCCTCTCCTACGAGCAGTACTTC
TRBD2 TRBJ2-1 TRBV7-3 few CASSFSGSSYNEQFF TGTGCCAGCAGCTTTAGCGGGAGCTCCTACAATGAGCAGTTCTTC
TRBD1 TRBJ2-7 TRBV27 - CASSLGTGITYEQYF TGTGCCAGCAGTTTGGGGACAGGAATCACCTACGAGCAGTACTTC
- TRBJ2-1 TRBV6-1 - CASSADSSSYNEQFF TGTGCCAGCAGTGCGGACTCGAGCTCCTACAATGAGCAGTTCTTC
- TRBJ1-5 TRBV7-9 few CASSLAGPGRDQPQHF TGTGCCAGCAGCTTAGCAGGGCCAGGGCGAGACCAGCCCCAGCATTTT
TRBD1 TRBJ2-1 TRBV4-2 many CASSQRDAGTGNEQFF TGTGCCAGCAGCCAAAGGGACGCCGGGACAGGGAATGAGCAGTTCTTC
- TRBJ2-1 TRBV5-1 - CASRSSYNEQFF TGCGCCAGCAGATCTAGCTACAATGAGCAGTTCTTC
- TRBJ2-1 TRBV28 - CALTGTRTYNEQFF TGTGCCCTTACCGGGACTCGGACCTACAATGAGCAGTTCTTC
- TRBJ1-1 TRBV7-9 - CASSLEWGSYHTEAFF TGTGCCAGCAGCTTGGAATGGGGATCCTACCACACTGAAGCTTTCTTT
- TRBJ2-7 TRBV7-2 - CASSLPWAGGAYEQYF TGTGCCAGCAGCCTCCCATGGGCAGGGGGGGCCTACGAGCAGTACTTC
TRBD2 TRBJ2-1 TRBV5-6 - CASSLVLAGDGNEQFF TGTGCCAGCAGCTTGGTGCTAGCGGGAGATGGAAATGAGCAGTTCTTC
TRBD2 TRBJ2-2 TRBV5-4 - CASSPGLALGGELFF TGTGCCAGCAGCCCGGGACTAGCGCTGGGCGGGGAGCTGTTTTTT
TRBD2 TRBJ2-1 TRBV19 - CASGTSGSYNEQFF TGTGCCAGTGGGACTAGCGGCTCCTACAATGAGCAGTTCTTC
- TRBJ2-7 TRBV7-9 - CASNRGSYEQYF TGTGCCAGCAACCGAGGGAGTTACGAGCAGTACTTC
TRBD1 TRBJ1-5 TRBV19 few CASGTWGQGRQPQHF TGTGCCAGTGGGACCTGGGGACAGGGGCGCCAGCCCCAGCATTTT
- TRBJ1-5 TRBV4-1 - CASSQGGRGEDQPQHF TGCGCCAGCAGCCAAGGCGGCCGGGGAGAGGATCAGCCCCAGCATTTT
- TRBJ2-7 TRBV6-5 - CASSRGQLPYEQYF TGTGCCAGCAGCCGTGGACAGCTTCCCTACGAGCAGTACTTC
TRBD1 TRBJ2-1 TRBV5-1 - CASSPGGNEQFF TGCGCCAGCAGCCCAGGGGGCAATGAGCAGTTCTTC
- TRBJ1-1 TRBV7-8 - CASSPEVRGLDTEAFF TGTGCCAGCAGCCCCGAGGTTCGCGGGTTGGACACTGAAGCTTTCTTT
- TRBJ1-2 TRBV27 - CASSLATGSGYGYTF TGTGCCAGCAGTTTAGCTACAGGGTCAGGCTATGGCTACACCTTC
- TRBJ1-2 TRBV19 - CASSMFEGYTF TGTGCCAGTAGTATGTTTGAGGGCTACACCTTC
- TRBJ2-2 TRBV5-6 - CASSYDLFGTRNTGELFF TGTGCCAGCAGCTATGATCTCTTCGGGACGAGGAACACCGGGGAGCTGTTTTTT